This T cell receptor beta chain came from a study of OX40 agonist ivuxolimab in advanced cancers. Comment on this clone: The antigen remains undetermined.

This table comes from immunoSEQ multiplex PCR, and its TCRdb copy is limited to in-frame clones, with some not included. The repertoire includes 95,000 to 100,000 clones, about four fifths of them detected once, and roughly 1.5% sits in the top ten. The study, taken as a whole, reports: At 0.1-3.0 mg/kg, partial responders had clonal expansion among the lowest observed.

Excluded were patients having autoimmune disease history or systemic immunosuppression. Drawing of blood for sampling happened at baseline, at cycle 4 day 1, and at cycle 7 day 1. The CDR3 length is 17 residues. J was trimmed by 3 bases and V by 3 bases; bases with no gene match: 8. The germline V gene has CDR1 MGHDK and CDR2 SYGVNS. The specimen was CD4+ or CD8+ T cells sorted from blood, collected in a trial of the OX40 agonist ivuxolimab. The sequence was collected from an adult with an advanced solid tumor such as melanoma, head and neck, liver or kidney cancer. V and J are TRBV25-1 and TRBJ2-3; 11 nucleotides agree with TRBD2. CDR3 in amino acids: CASSEGIAGGPTDTQYF. In DNA, the CDR3 is TGTGCCAGCAGTGAGGGGATAGCGGGAGGGCCGACAGATACGCAGTATTTT.